These 5 T cell receptor beta chains came from one sample sequenced in a study of Ad26.COV2.S vaccination and SARS-CoV-2 variants. The treatment was: some 20 received Ad26.COV2.S at low or high dose, single or two shots; about 5 received placebo; per-sample allocation not given. Specimens were obtained on day 63 following the first vaccine or placebo injection. Some clones are missing from TCRdb's copy, which holds only in-frame ones; the method was immunoSEQ multiplex PCR. The repertoire holds 380,000 or so clones, 83% seen once, with 7% to 9.5% in the top ten. The sample in question was peripheral blood, obtained in a trial of Ad26.COV2.S vaccine versus placebo. The receptors shown here come from a person between 18 and 65 years old who received the Ad26.COV2.S COVID-19 vaccine or a placebo.

The V call is TRBV19, the J call TRBJ2-1; 7 nucleotides match TRBD1. Unmatched junction bases numbered 7, after V lost 4 bases and J lost 4 bases. This CDR3 is 15 amino acids long. Germline V gene lookup returns CDR1 LNHDA and CDR2 SQIVND (reference sequence). The CDR3 coding sequence is TGTGCCAGTAGTAAACTTTGGGGACAGTACAATGAGCAGTTCTTC. Translation gives CASSKLWGQYNEQFF.

This chain links TRBV5-1 with TRBJ1-1; a possible D gene is TRBD1 (6 bases). Germline-derived CDR1 and CDR2 are SGHRS and YFSETQ. The ends were cut back, 0 bases at V and 1 base at J, with 13 bases in the middle. This CDR3 region has 16 residues. CDR3 DNA sequence: TGCGCCAGCAGCTTGGTAGGGGGGTATGGGAACACTGAAGCTTTCTTT. It translates to CASSLVGGYGNTEAFF.

A remark on this clone: This CDR3 is also generated by other DNA sequences in the sample. The J gene is TRBJ1-1, the V gene TRBV7-9, with D maybe TRBD1 (5 bases). Germline lookup yields CDR1 SEHNR and CDR2 FQNEAQ (reference sequence). This CDR3 comprises 14 residues. Trimming removed 3 bases at V and 1 base at J, with 9 bases between. The CDR3 DNA follows: TGTGCCAGCAGCTTCCAGGGCGGGAACACTGAAGCTTTCTTT. Amino acid sequence: CASSFQGGNTEAFF.

This clone turned up a few times. The J gene is TRBJ2-7, the V gene TRBV19, with 12 bases that match TRBD2. In germline, CDR1 is LNHDA, CDR2 SQIVND (reference sequence). With V trimmed by 4 bases and J by 4 bases, 8 bases remained unmatched. The CDR3 contains 16 residues. This CDR3 reads CASSRQLAGGRYEQYF. For the CDR3, the DNA is TGTGCCAGTAGTAGGCAACTAGCGGGAGGAAGGTACGAGCAGTACTTC. The complete variable domain, with remaining parts taken from reference TRBV19 and TRBJ2-7, reads DGGITQSPKYLFRKEGQNVTLSCEQNLNHDAMYWYRQDPGQGLRLIYYSQIVNDFQKGDIAEGYSVSREKKESFPLTVTSAQKNPTAFYLCASSRQLAGGRYEQYFGPGTRLTVT.

In nucleotides, the CDR3 is TGTGCCAGCAGCTCCATTCGGGGGGGGAACACTGAAGCTTTCTTT. Translating it yields CASSSIRGGNTEAFF. The chain carries TRBV11-3 and TRBJ1-1, with a possible D match to TRBD1 (5 bases). Trimming stripped 4 bases from V and 1 base from J, with 13 bases between. The CDR3 runs 15 residues. Germline CDR1 and CDR2: SGHNT and YENEEA.